A single sample is the source of the 18 T cell receptor beta chains below, sequenced in a study of T cell repertoires in cytomegalovirus infection. A single record per CDR3 protein comes from TCRdb applying MiXCR to the reads. The sample gives under 150,000 distinct CDR3 sequences, almost 9% of which show up once; 10% is in the top ten. Input material: PBMCs. Receptors originate from a human donor in good health (CMV status not recorded). Some clones in this sample may be carry-over from other donors' samples.

Ten or more counts support this clonotype. The V gene is TRBV10-3, the J gene TRBJ2-3, with 11 bases lining up with TRBD2. The CDR3 consists of 17 residues. V gave up 5 bases and J gave up 1 base; unmatched junction bases: 8. Germline CDR1 is ENHRY and CDR2 is SYGVKD. The CDR3 bases are TGTGCCATCAGTAATCGACTAGCGGGGAGGGGCACAGATACGCAGTATTTT. Encoded protein: CAISNRLAGRGTDTQYF.

This clonotype was seen repeatedly, ten times or more. V is TRBV5-1 and J is TRBJ2-3, with 9 positions matching TRBD1. CDR3 length equals 13 residues. Unmatched junction bases numbered 3, after V lost 4 bases and J lost 6 bases. Germline CDR1 SGHRS, CDR2 YFSETQ. CDR3 amino acids: CASSIQGADTQYF. DNA of the CDR3: TGCGCCAGCAGCATACAGGGGGCGGATACGCAGTATTTT.

This clonotype showed up many times. An end of the junction does not agree with germline; a read error may underlie this. J is TRBJ1-1 and V is TRBV7-2; TRBD1 aligns across 7 bases. CDR1 and CDR2 (germline): SGHTA, FQGNSA. The CDR3 contains 14 residues. In DNA, the CDR3 is TGTGCCAGCACCCCTGGCAGGGGGAACTCTGAAGCTTTCTTT. Its protein is CASTPGRGNSEAFF. Full variable domain (outside the CDR3, taken from reference TRBV7-2 and TRBJ1-1): GAGVSQSPSNKVTEKGKDVELRCDPISGHTALYWYRQSLGQGLEFLIYFQGNSAPDKSGLPSDRFSAERTGGSVSTLTIQRTQQEDSAVYLCASTPGRGNSEAFFGQGTRLTVV.

V and J are TRBV2 and TRBJ2-1, with TRBD2 matching over 10 bases. The CDR3 is made up of 14 amino acids. CDR1 and CDR2 from the germline V gene are SNHLY and FYNNEI. The trim removed 10 bases at V and 5 bases at J, leaving 8 bases unmatched. This CDR3 reads CANHRLAGDNEQFF. As DNA, the CDR3 is TGTGCCAACCACCGGCTAGCGGGGGACAATGAGCAGTTCTTC.

This clonotype appeared many times. This CDR3 is CASSLSGDSLNTEAFF. DNA of the CDR3: TGTGCCAGCAGTCTCTCGGGAGACAGCCTCAACACTGAAGCTTTCTTT. V is TRBV6-5 and J is TRBJ1-1; D perhaps matches TRBD1 (5 bases). The germline CDR1 and CDR2 sequences are MNHEY and SVGAGI. The CDR3 extends over 16 amino acids. The V end was cut by 5 bases, the J end by 2 bases, with 18 bases between.

The chain employs TRBV28 and TRBJ1-3, with D unclear. The CDR3 covers 12 residues. Germline CDR1 MDHEN, CDR2 SYDVKM. V gave up 7 bases and J gave up 4 bases, with 8 bases separating them. The CDR3 protein is CASKGNGNTIYF. The CDR3 DNA reads as TGTGCCAGCAAGGGTAACGGAAACACCATATATTTT.

This clonotype was seen many times. DNA for the CDR3: TGTGCCAGCAGTTACGAGCGGCTAGCGGGGGGGCGGGCCCAGTACTTC. Protein sequence: CASSYERLAGGRAQYF. The chain joins TRBV6-6 to TRBJ2-5; TRBD2 aligns across 12 bases. This CDR3 has 16 residues. The V and J ends lost 2 bases and 9 bases, in that order; junction bases with no gene match: 10. Germline assignment: CDR1 MNHNY and CDR2 SVGAGI (reference sequence).

Many counts were recorded for this clonotype. The rearrangement links TRBV2 to TRBJ2-3; weak D call: TRBD1 (6 bases). This CDR3 is 16 amino acids long. The germline V and J ends were trimmed by 4 bases and 0 bases, with 14 bases remaining between them. The germline CDR1 and CDR2 sequences are SNHLY and FYNNEI. CDR3 sequence reads: CASSGGRGSSTDTQYF. CDR3 sequence (DNA): TGTGCCAGCAGTGGAGGCAGGGGTTCTAGCACAGATACGCAGTATTTT.

In this sample, this clonotype turned up many times. The CDR3 nucleotides are TGTGCCAGCACTCACCTCCACCCAGCGGGGGGCTCCTACAATGAGCAGTTCTTC. It is translated as CASTHLHPAGGSYNEQFF. The rearrangement joins TRBV6-2 or TRBV6-3 to TRBJ2-1, with 9 bases lining up with TRBD2. In germline, CDR1 is MNHEY, CDR2 SVGEGT. V trimming: 7 bases; J trimming: 0 bases; junction bases outside the gene matches: 13. The CDR3 length is 18 residues.

The chain combines TRBV29-1 with TRBJ1-2, with D hard to call. From germline, CDR1 is SQVTM and CDR2 ANQGSEA. V dropped 5 bases and J dropped 8 bases, with 18 bases sitting between them. This CDR3 has 13 amino acids. CDR3 sequence: CSVTLGFLRGYTF. DNA of the CDR3: TGCAGCGTTACCCTGGGTTTTCTTAGAGGCTACACCTTC.

This clonotype was seen at least ten times. V gene TRBV7-2 combines with J gene TRBJ2-5; 11 bases fit TRBD1. Trimming cost V 1 base and J 4 bases; bases outside gene matches: 8. Germline V gene sequence: CDR1 SGHTA, CDR2 FQGNSA. The CDR3 extends over 17 amino acids. The CDR3 region is CASSLVGTGGIRETQYF. DNA of the CDR3: TGTGCCAGCAGCTTAGTTGGGACAGGGGGAATCAGAGAGACCCAGTACTTC.

This clonotype was detected ten times or more. The chain links TRBV6-5 to TRBJ2-7, with 7 bases fitting TRBD1. Germline V gene data show CDR1 as MNHEY and CDR2 as SVGAGI. The CDR3 is 16 amino acids. The V segment lost 0 bases and the J segment 4 bases; nucleotides outside the gene matches: 9. CDR3 sequence reads: CASSYSDPGTVYEQYF. The CDR3 coding sequence is TGTGCCAGCAGTTACTCGGACCCCGGGACAGTTTACGAGCAGTACTTC.

This clonotype was counted at least ten times. This sequence joins TRBV6-5 and TRBJ2-7, with 11 bases that match TRBD1. Germline lookup yields CDR1 MNHEY and CDR2 SVGAGI. V shed 2 bases and J 2 bases; nucleotides not matched to a gene: 2. The CDR3 length is 15 residues. The CDR3 protein is CASSYRDRGTYEQYF. CDR3 bases: TGTGCCAGCAGTTACCGGGACAGGGGGACCTACGAGCAGTACTTC.

This clonotype turned up a few times. The V and J genes are TRBV29-1 and TRBJ2-1; D might be TRBD1 or TRBD2, each matching 6 bases. The V and J ends lost 3 bases and 14 bases respectively, with 17 bases between them. This CDR3 is 12 amino acids long. CDR1 is SQVTM and CDR2 is ANQGSEA in the germline V gene. In DNA, the CDR3 is TGCAGCGTTGATTTGGGGGGCAGGCAGGAGTTCTTC. Encoded protein: CSVDLGGRQEFF.

This clonotype was recorded at least ten times. The chain couples TRBV5-1 to TRBJ2-7; D might be TRBD2 (7 bases). The germline V gene has CDR1 SGHRS and CDR2 YFSETQ. With 4 bases removed from V and 4 bases from J, the gap between germline ends came to 18 bases. There are 15 residues in the CDR3. CDR3 residues: CASSPQSGGTYEQYF. CDR3 sequence (DNA): TGCGCCAGCAGCCCCCAATCCGGGGGGACATACGAGCAGTACTTC.

The chain carries TRBV3-1 and TRBJ2-3; 7 bases align to TRBD1. CDR1 and CDR2 (germline): LGHDT, YNNKEL (reference sequence). V lost 0 bases and J lost 5; bases outside the gene matches: 8. CDR3 length: 16 residues. CDR3 bases: TGTGCCAGCAGCCAAGATCCGACAGGGAAATTAGATACGCAGTATTTT. This encodes CASSQDPTGKLDTQYF.

This chain links TRBV19 with TRBJ2-3, with TRBD2 as a possible D gene (5 bases). Trimming removed 3 bases from V and 2 bases from J, with 9 bases in between. Per germline, CDR1 LNHDA and CDR2 SQIVND (reference sequence). The CDR3 is 14 residues long. DNA for the CDR3: TGTGCCAGTAGTATCGAGGGCGACACAGATACGCAGTATTTT. Translation gives CASSIEGDTDTQYF.

The V gene is TRBV29-1, the J gene TRBJ2-1; TRBD2 matches 7 bases. Trimming at V came to 6 bases and at J to 2 bases, leaving 10 bases not matched to a gene. Germline V gene sequence: CDR1 SQVTM, CDR2 ANQGSEA. CDR3 length: 15 residues. DNA for the CDR3: TGCAGCGTGCTACCCTCCAGCGGGGCCTACAATGAGCAGTTCTTC. Translated: CSVLPSSGAYNEQFF.